In this sample, the clone carrying this T cell receptor (beta chain) turned up once. The source of the sample is a study of blood T cell repertoires in COVID-19. The overall study: From the United States, Italy and Spain came samples of acute and convalescent COVID-19. T cells, B-cell-depleted T cells, or PBMCs provided the cDNA or gDNA that served as material.

Germline V gene lookup returns CDR1 MNHEY and CDR2 SMNVEV (reference sequence). The CDR3 covers 14 residues. The germline V and J ends were trimmed by 0 bases and 1 base, with 3 bases remaining between them. As processed by the authors: The assay estimated nucleated cells by amplifying reference gene primers. The data were produced by immunoSEQ multiplex PCR, yet TCRdb's version contains in-frame clones alone and is incomplete. The V and J calls and clone size are taken from that table; D and trimming were inferred from the DNA. Seen here are approximately 150,000 clones, around nine tenths observed once, and the top ten hold over 1.5%.

Sample: peripheral blood. This chain uses TRBV27 with TRBJ2-2; D not resolved. This TCR derives from a woman in her fifties or sixties with acute or convalescent COVID-19. The CDR3 DNA follows: TGTGCCAGCAGTTTATCCTTGAACACCGGGGAGCTGTTTTTT. Translated, it gives CASSLSLNTGELFF.